A selection of T cell receptor beta chains follows, all from one sample in a study of human T cells and chemical hapten exposure. Each CDR3 protein is one row after TCRdb ran MiXCR on the RACE reads. The data contain about 46,000 distinct CDR3 sequences, around a tenth of them singletons. The sample was whole blood, taken in connection with sensitization to the hapten diphenylcyclopropenone (DPC). These receptor sequences come from a woman aged 40 to 50 with alopecia areata. Some clones in this sample may be carry-over from other donors' samples. CDR3s include the opening cysteine and the closing phenylalanine or tryptophan. D genes are given only for firm matches. Clone size is stated in some rows and not others, as once, few, many or a class when expanded.

TRBV4-3	TRBJ2-3	NA	NA	TGCGCCAGCAGCCAAGATCTGTGGGCTAGCACAGATACGCAGTATTTT	CASSQDLWASTDTQYF
TRBV20-1	TRBJ1-5	NA	many	TGCAGTGCTAGAGGGAGACAGAGCAATCAGCCCCAGCATTTT	CSARGRQSNQPQHF
TRBV6-5	TRBJ1-6	NA	NA	TGTGCCAGCTGCCGGGTCTTCCCGGATTCACCCCTCCACTTT	CASCRVFPDSPLHF
TRBV10-2	TRBJ1-5	TRBD1	many	TGCGCCAGCAGCTACAGGGGGAGGGGACGGCAGCCCCAGCATTTT	CASSYRGRGRQPQHF
TRBV28	TRBJ2-1	NA	NA	TGTGCCAGCAGTTTGCGGACAAATTACAATGAGCGGTTCTTC	CASSLRTNYNERFF
TRBV6-1	TRBJ1-1	NA	many	TGTGCCAGCACAGGGGCCGCTAAGAACACTGAAGCTTTCTTT	CASTGAAKNTEAFF
TRBV3-1	TRBJ2-7	NA	NA	TGTGCCAGCAGCCCCCTGCGGGGCCTCCACGAGCAGTACTTC	CASSPLRGLHEQYF
TRBV5-4	TRBJ2-7	NA	NA	TGTGCCAGCAGCCCGGGACTCCGTGAGATGGAGCAGTACTTC	CASSPGLREMEQYF
TRBV4-1	TRBJ2-2	NA	NA	TGCGCCAGCAGCCACACCGGGGAGCTGTTTTTT	CASSHTGELFF
TRBV29-1	TRBJ2-7	NA	many	TGCAGCGCCGGACGCCCCCCTCTCTACGAGCAGTACTTC	CSAGRPPLYEQYF
TRBV11-3	TRBJ2-1	NA	many	TGTGCCAGCAGCTTGAGGGGAATCGATGAGCAGTTCTTC	CASSLRGIDEQFF
TRBV4-2	TRBJ2-2	NA	many	TGTGCCAGCAGCTACTCAGGGGAAACCGGGGAGCTGTTTTTT	CASSYSGETGELFF
TRBV18	TRBJ2-6	NA	many	TGTGCCAGCTCACCGTTAGAAACCTCTGGGGCCAACGTCCTGACTTTC	CASSPLETSGANVLTF
TRBV9	TRBJ2-5	TRBD2	few	TGTGCCAGCAGCGGACGACTAGCCGGCCGGGAGACCCAGTACTTC	CASSGRLAGRETQYF
TRBV27	TRBJ1-4	NA	many	TGTGCCAGCAGTAGCAGGGTTGGGGATGCAACTAATGAAAAACTGTTTTTT	CASSSRVGDATNEKLFF
TRBV7-9	TRBJ2-7	TRBD1	many	TGTGCCAGCAGCACCGGACAGGGGGTCTACGAGCAGTACTTC	CASSTGQGVYEQYF
TRBV6-2/TRBV6-3	TRBJ2-7	TRBD2	few	TGTGCCAGCAGTTATCATTGGACTAGCGGGAGCTACGAGCAGTACTTC	CASSYHWTSGSYEQYF
TRBV20-1	TRBJ1-2	NA	few	TGCAGTGCTAGAGATTCGGCAGTCGATAACTATGGCTACACCTTC	CSARDSAVDNYGYTF
TRBV7-8	TRBJ2-4	NA	many	TGTGCCAGCAGCTTCGCACTAGGCCCGCCGTACTTC	CASSFALGPPYF
TRBV20-1	TRBJ1-6	TRBD1	few	TGCAGTGCCCAGCCCGGGACAGAATATAATTCACCCCTCCACTTT	CSAQPGTEYNSPLHF
TRBV4-1	TRBJ2-1	NA	few	TGCGCCAGCAGCCGTTCCAGGGAGCAGTTCTTC	CASSRSREQFF
TRBV20-1	TRBJ2-2	NA	few	TGCAGTGCCAATCGGGGCCCGTACACCGGGGAGCTGTTTTTT	CSANRGPYTGELFF
TRBV6-2/TRBV6-3	TRBJ2-1	NA	NA	TGTGCCAGCAGCCTCCCAGGGAATGAGCAGTTCTTC	CASSLPGNEQFF
TRBV20-1	TRBJ1-5	NA	many	TGCAGTGCCAGTTTGGAGTTCAATCAGCCCCAGCATTTT	CSASLEFNQPQHF
TRBV6-5	TRBJ2-7	NA	few	TGTGCCAGCAGCTACTCAGGGCGACACGCCTACGAGCAGTACTTC	CASSYSGRHAYEQYF
TRBV7-9	TRBJ1-2	NA	NA	TGTGCCAGCAGCTCAACCGGGGCCCTCTATGGCTACACCTTC	CASSSTGALYGYTF
TRBV20-1	TRBJ1-5	NA	NA	TGCAGTGCCCCCCGGGGCACCAATAGCAATCAGCCCCAGCATTTT	CSAPRGTNSNQPQHF
TRBV28	TRBJ2-7	NA	NA	TGTGCCAGCAGTTCGGGGTTCTACGAGCAGTACTTC	CASSSGFYEQYF
TRBV19	TRBJ1-5	NA	many	TGTGCCAGTAGTCAGGGTGGCCAGCCCCAGCATTTT	CASSQGGQPQHF
TRBV7-9	TRBJ2-7	TRBD1	NA	TGTGCCAGCAACTTAACACAGGGGAGCGAGCAGTACTTC	CASNLTQGSEQYF
TRBV2	TRBJ1-5	NA	many	TGTGCCAGCAGGGAACAGGGCAGTTCCAATCAGCCCCAGCATTTT	CASREQGSSNQPQHF
TRBV2	TRBJ2-5	TRBD1	many	TGTGCCAGCAGTGGTGGCAGGGGGTTGGAGACCCAGTACTTC	CASSGGRGLETQYF
TRBV7-2	TRBJ2-2	TRBD2	NA	TGTGCCAGCAGCTCCTACGGGGGGGTGTTACCCGGGGAGCTGTTTTTT	CASSSYGGVLPGELFF
TRBV29-1	TRBJ2-1	TRBD1	many	TGCAGCGTTGTCGAGACAGGGGTTAGCAATGAGCAGTTCTTC	CSVVETGVSNEQFF